The present T cell receptor (beta chain) was sequenced within a study of cytomegalovirus exposure and HLA in healthy donors. Findings and limits, study-wide: The productive fraction for most TCR beta V segments was about 87% or about 30% in an earlier analysis. Several of the most significant clusters appeared, in a later analysis, to be linked to common viral pathogens. Later work associated 16,951 TCR beta sequences with HLA alleles at 0.05 false discovery rate.

About this clone itself: What it recognizes is unknown.

There are 14 residues in the CDR3. Trimming left V 3 bases short and J 3 bases short, with 9 bases between. Per the germline V gene, CDR1 is LNHDA and CDR2 is SQIVND (reference sequence). Primers: 60 Vbeta forward and 13 Jbeta reverse. The repertoire was sequenced with immunoSEQ multiplex PCR; TCRdb's copy has only in-frame clones and lacks some. Among more than 150,000 clones listed, around 85% were seen once. The sequencing sample was made of PBMCs. The chain recombines TRBV19 with TRBJ1-5; D is possibly TRBD1 (5 bases). The receptor was derived from a man aged 40-55 years in good health and CMV-seropositive. DNA of the CDR3: TGTGCCAGTAGTATTGGCAGGGACAATCAGCCCCAGCATTTT. It yields the protein CASSIGRDNQPQHF. The variable domain in full, completed from reference TRBV19 and TRBJ1-5, reads DGGITQSPKYLFRKEGQNVTLSCEQNLNHDAMYWYRQDPGQGLRLIYYSQIVNDFQKGDIAEGYSVSREKKESFPLTVTSAQKNPTAFYLCASSIGRDNQPQHFGDGTRLSIL.